This T cell receptor beta chain was obtained from a study of T cells in Graves' hyperthyroidism and ophthalmopathy. Patients were excluded because of uncontrolled infection, other autoimmune disease, pregnancy or lactation. Diagnoses were made from clinical symptoms, serum measures (thyroxine and TRAb), thyroid ultrasound and orbital computed tomography. The CDR3 has 16 residues. Germline V gene sequence: CDR1 KGHDR, CDR2 SFDVKD. Study results and caveats: Also found in blood were most expanded thyroid clonotypes above 0.001. Model predictions of ophthalmopathy came a median around 7.1 months before onset.

Amplified regions were TCR beta CDR3 sequences from RNA transcripts. In the first-round RT-PCR of the TCR CDR3, the HTBI primer set was used. In TCRdb, the multiplex PCR reads were re-called with MiXCR into one record per CDR3 protein. Here the sample spans 480,000 or so distinct CDR3 sequences, 35% to 50% being singletons. With respect to this clonotype: Its antigen remains unidentified. One junction end does not reproduce the germline sequence, and a read error may be involved.

The V gene is TRBV24-1, the J gene TRBJ2-2; 11 positions match TRBD1. The specimen sequenced was peripheral blood or thyroid tissue (not recorded which). The clonotype was recovered from an adult woman with Graves' disease, either hyperthyroidism or ophthalmopathy (not recorded which). DNA of the CDR3: TGTGCCACCAGTGACTGGACAGGGGGCGCCACCGGGGAGCTGCTTTTT. Residues: CATSDWTGGATGELLF.